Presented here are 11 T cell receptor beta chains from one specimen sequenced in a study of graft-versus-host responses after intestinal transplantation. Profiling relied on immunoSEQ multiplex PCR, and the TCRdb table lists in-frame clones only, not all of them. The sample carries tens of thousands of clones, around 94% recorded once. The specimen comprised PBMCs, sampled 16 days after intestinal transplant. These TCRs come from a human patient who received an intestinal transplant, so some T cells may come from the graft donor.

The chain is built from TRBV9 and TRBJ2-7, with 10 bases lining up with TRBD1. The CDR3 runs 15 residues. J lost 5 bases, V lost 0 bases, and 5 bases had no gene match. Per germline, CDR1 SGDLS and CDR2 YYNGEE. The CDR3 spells CASSVGQGAYNEQYF. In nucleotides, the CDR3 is TGTGCCAGCAGCGTAGGACAGGGGGCTTACAACGAGCAGTACTTC.

The CDR3 spells CASSSYKRYNEQFF. CDR3 coding DNA: TGTGCCAGCAGCTCATATAAGCGATACAATGAGCAGTTCTTC. V usage is TRBV7-9 and J usage is TRBJ2-1; D call uncertain. CDR1 and CDR2 from the germline V gene are SEHNR and FQNEAQ (reference sequence). The CDR3 sequence is 14 residues long. Trimming pared 4 bases from V and 4 bases from J, leaving 11 bases between.

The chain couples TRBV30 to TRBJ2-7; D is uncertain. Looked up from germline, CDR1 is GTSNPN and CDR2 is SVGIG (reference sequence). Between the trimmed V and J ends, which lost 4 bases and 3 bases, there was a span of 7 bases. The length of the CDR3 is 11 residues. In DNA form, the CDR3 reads TGTGCCTGGACTATCGGCTACGAGCAGTACTTC. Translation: CAWTIGYEQYF.

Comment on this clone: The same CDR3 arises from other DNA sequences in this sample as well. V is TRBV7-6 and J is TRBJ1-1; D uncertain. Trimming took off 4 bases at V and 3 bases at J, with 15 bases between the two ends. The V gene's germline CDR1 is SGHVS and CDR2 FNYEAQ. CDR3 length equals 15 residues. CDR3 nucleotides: TGTGCCAGCAGCTCGAGACCTGGGTACGACACTGAAGCTTTCTTT. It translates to CASSSRPGYDTEAFF.

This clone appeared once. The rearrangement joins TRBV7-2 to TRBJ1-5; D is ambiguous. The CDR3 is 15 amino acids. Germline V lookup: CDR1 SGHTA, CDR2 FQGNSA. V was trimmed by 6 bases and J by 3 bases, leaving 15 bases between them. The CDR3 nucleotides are TGTGCCAGCAGTTACGGTGGGCTCTACAATCAGCCCCAGCATTTT. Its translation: CASSYGGLYNQPQHF.

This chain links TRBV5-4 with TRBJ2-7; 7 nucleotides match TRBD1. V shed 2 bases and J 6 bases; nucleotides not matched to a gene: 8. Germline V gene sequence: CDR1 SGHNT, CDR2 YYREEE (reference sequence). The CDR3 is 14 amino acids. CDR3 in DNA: TGTGCCAGCAGCTTCGCAGGGGGATTAAGCGAGCAGTACTTC. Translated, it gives CASSFAGGLSEQYF.

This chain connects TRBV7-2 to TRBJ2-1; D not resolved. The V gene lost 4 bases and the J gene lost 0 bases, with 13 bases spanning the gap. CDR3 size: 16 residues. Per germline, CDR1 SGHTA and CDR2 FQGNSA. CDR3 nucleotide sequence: TGTGCCAGCAGCTCCGACTGGAGAAGCTCCTACAATGAGCAGTTCTTC. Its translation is CASSSDWRSSYNEQFF.

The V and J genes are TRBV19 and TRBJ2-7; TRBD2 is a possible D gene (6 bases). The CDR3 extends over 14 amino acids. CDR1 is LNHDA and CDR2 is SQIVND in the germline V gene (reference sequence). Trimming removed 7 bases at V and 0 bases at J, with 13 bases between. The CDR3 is CASTGGTGSYEQYF. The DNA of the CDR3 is TGTGCCAGTACGGGCGGGACCGGCTCCTACGAGCAGTACTTC.

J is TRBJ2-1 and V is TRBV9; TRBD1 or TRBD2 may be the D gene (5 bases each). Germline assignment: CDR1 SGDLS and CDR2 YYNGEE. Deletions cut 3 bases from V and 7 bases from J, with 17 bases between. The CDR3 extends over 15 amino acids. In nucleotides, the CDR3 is TGTGCCAGCAGCGCCGGAGGTGGGGGAGATAATGAGCAGTTCTTC. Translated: CASSAGGGGDNEQFF.

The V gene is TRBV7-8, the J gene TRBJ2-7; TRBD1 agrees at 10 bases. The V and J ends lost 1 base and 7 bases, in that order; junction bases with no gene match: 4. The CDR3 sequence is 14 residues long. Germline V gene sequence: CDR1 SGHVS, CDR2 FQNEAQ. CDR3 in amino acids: CASSLGTGGLEQYF. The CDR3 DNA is TGTGCCAGCAGCTTAGGGACAGGGGGATTGGAGCAGTACTTC. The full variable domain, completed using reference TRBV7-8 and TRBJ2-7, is GAGVSQSPRYKVAKRGQDVALRCDPISGHVSLFWYQQALGQGPEFLTYFQNEAQLDKSGLPSDRFFAERPEGSVSTLKIQRTQQEDSAVYLCASSLGTGGLEQYFGPGTRLTVT.

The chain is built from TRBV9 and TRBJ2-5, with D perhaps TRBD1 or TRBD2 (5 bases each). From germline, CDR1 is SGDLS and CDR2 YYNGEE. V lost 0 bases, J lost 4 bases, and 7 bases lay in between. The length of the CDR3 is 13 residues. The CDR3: CASSVGGGETQYF. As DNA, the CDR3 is TGTGCCAGCAGCGTAGGTGGGGGAGAGACCCAGTACTTC. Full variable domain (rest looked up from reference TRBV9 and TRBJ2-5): DSGVTQTPKHLITATGQRVTLRCSPRSGDLSVYWYQQSLDQGLQFLIQYYNGEERAKGNILERFSAQQFPDLHSELNLSSLELGDSALYFCASSVGGGETQYFGPGTRLLVL.